This T cell receptor (beta chain) was sequenced for a study of blood T cell repertoires in COVID-19. For the study at large: The cDNA or gDNA used as material had been derived from T cells, B-cell-depleted T cells, or PBMCs.

This table comes from immunoSEQ multiplex PCR, and its TCRdb copy is limited to in-frame clones, with some not included. The table lists roughly 130,000 clones, about nine tenths of them singletons. During active infection, Seattle patients enrolled and were then monitored through disease. The CDR3 totals 19 residues. With V trimmed by 8 bases and J by 4 bases, 21 bases remained unmatched. Germline lookup yields CDR1 SEHNR and CDR2 FQNEAQ (reference sequence). V gene TRBV7-9 combines with J gene TRBJ2-1; 9 bases match TRBD2. Material: peripheral blood. The receptor was isolated from a human donor with COVID-19, enrolled during active disease. The donor label of this sample is uncertain. This CDR3 is CASCSGCISTSGRYNEQFF. CDR3 in DNA: TGTGCCAGCTGCTCGGGCTGTATAAGTACTAGCGGGCGGTACAATGAGCAGTTCTTC.